This T cell receptor beta chain appears in the sequencing data of a study of OX40 agonist ivuxolimab in advanced cancers. Germline loops: CDR1 MNHEY, CDR2 SMNVEV (reference sequence). The V end lost 2 bases, the J end lost 3 bases, and 11 bases lay between the germline ends. This CDR3 has 14 residues. Researchers took blood at baseline, on cycle 4 day 1, and on cycle 7 day 1. Generated by immunoSEQ multiplex PCR, the TCRdb table keeps only in-frame clones and is missing some. The sample carries around 77,000 clones, 90% to 95% recorded once. The sample in question was CD4+ or CD8+ T cells sorted from blood, obtained in a trial of the OX40 agonist ivuxolimab. The rearrangement links TRBV27 to TRBJ2-7; TRBD2 might be the D (6 bases). This TCR derives from an adult with an advanced solid tumor such as melanoma, head and neck, liver or kidney cancer. For the CDR3, the DNA is TGTGCCAGCAGTTTAGAGGCGGGGCACTACGAGCAGTACTTC. It yields the protein CASSLEAGHYEQYF.